Following are 32 T cell receptor beta chains from one sample sequenced in a study of technical replicates of blood from a handful of donors. This table comes from immunoSEQ multiplex PCR, and its TCRdb copy is limited to in-frame clones, with some not included. The table has more than 75,000 clones, just over 90% seen once. The material sequenced was T cells isolated from PBMCs. The receptors shown here come from a human donor in good health.

The sample holds many counts of this clone. The chain links TRBV25-1 to TRBJ1-6; 10 bases agree with TRBD1. CDR3 length equals 17 residues. The V gene end was trimmed by 3 bases and the J gene end by 8 bases; junction bases not matched to a gene: 10. Germline V gene sequence: CDR1 MGHDK, CDR2 SYGVNS. The CDR3 loop reads CASSDYWTGGLHSPLHF. CDR3 in DNA: TGTGCCAGCAGTGACTACTGGACAGGGGGTCTTCATTCACCCCTCCACTTT.

V and J are TRBV28 and TRBJ2-5, with 10 bases fitting TRBD1. CDR3 size: 14 residues. V shed 11 bases and J 5 bases; nucleotides not matched to a gene: 11. The germline V gene encodes CDR1 MDHEN and CDR2 SYDVKM. The CDR3 DNA follows: TGTGCCGGTGGGGACAGGGGTAACGGGGAGACCCAGTACTTC. It codes for CAGGDRGNGETQYF. Complete variable domain (other parts from reference TRBV28 and TRBJ2-5): DVKVTQSSRYLVKRTGEKVFLECVQDMDHENMFWYRQDPGLGLRLIYFSYDVKMKEKGDIPEGYSVSREKKERFSLILESASTNQTSMYLCAGGDRGNGETQYFGPGTRLLVL.

The rearrangement links TRBV27 to TRBJ2-5; a possible D gene is TRBD2 (5 bases). Per the germline V gene, CDR1 is MNHEY and CDR2 is SMNVEV (reference sequence). Deletions cut 1 base from V and 4 bases from J, with 7 bases between. The CDR3 runs to 13 residues. CDR3 bases: TGTGCCAGCAGTTTATACGCGGGAGAGACCCAGTACTTC. Translating gives CASSLYAGETQYF.

CDR3 sequence reads: CASRPGTGVGGYTF. Here the CDR3 DNA reads TGCGCCAGCAGACCCGGGACAGGGGTTGGGGGCTACACCTTC. The chain joins TRBV5-1 to TRBJ1-2; TRBD1 aligns across 10 bases. The CDR3 has 14 residues. Per germline, CDR1 SGHRS and CDR2 YFSETQ. The junction had 9 bases not matched to a gene; V was cut back by 5 bases and J by 8 bases.

V is TRBV7-2 and J is TRBJ2-2; TRBD2 matches at 9 bases. The germline V gene encodes CDR1 SGHTA and CDR2 FQGNSA. This CDR3 has 15 residues. The trim removed 3 bases at V and 6 bases at J, leaving 5 bases unmatched. The CDR3 nucleotides read TGTGCCAGCAGCTTGGGACTAGCTCTCCCCGGGGAGCTGTTTTTT. The encoded protein is CASSLGLALPGELFF.

This sequence joins TRBV10-1 and TRBJ2-3; D is perhaps TRBD1 (6 bases). Germline CDR1 and CDR2: WNHNN and SYGVQD (reference sequence). V lost 6 bases and J 4 bases, leaving 14 bases between the germline ends. CDR3 length: 14 amino acids. This CDR3 is CASRAGAGADTQYF. The CDR3, as DNA: TGCGCCAGCAGGGCAGGGGCGGGCGCAGATACGCAGTATTTT.

This sequence joins TRBV12-2 and TRBJ2-4; TRBD2 is taken as the D call from the table, unchecked against the DNA. TRBV12-2 is a documented pseudogene. The CDR3 length is 16 residues. The CDR3 here is CASRLVGRSGKNIQYF. The DNA of the CDR3 is TGTGCAAGTCGCTTAGTCGGTAGAAGCGGCAAAAACATTCAGTACTTC.

This clone has more than one count but fewer than ten. V and J are TRBV10-1 and TRBJ2-7, with 9 nucleotides matching TRBD1. The CDR3 totals 15 residues. The junction had 15 bases not matched to a gene; V was cut back by 8 bases and J by 7 bases. Germline V CDR1 and CDR2: WNHNN, SYGVQD (reference sequence). In nucleotides, the CDR3 is TGCGCCAGCGGATCGAAGATACAGGGGGCTGGAGAGCAGTACTTC. It specifies CASGSKIQGAGEQYF.

For the CDR3, the DNA is TGTGCCAGCAGCTTCGGGACAGGGCCCTACGAGCAGTACTTC. It codes for CASSFGTGPYEQYF. The chain recombines TRBV5-6 with TRBJ2-7, with 9 nucleotides matching TRBD1. The CDR3 loop spans 14 amino acids. After removal of 2 bases from V and 2 bases from J, the junction contained 2 bases not matched to a gene. The germline V gene encodes CDR1 SGHDT and CDR2 YYEEEE. The variable domain in full, completed from reference TRBV5-6 and TRBJ2-7, reads DAGVTQSPTHLIKTRGQQVTLRCSPKSGHDTVSWYQQALGQGPQFIFQYYEEEERQRGNFPDRFSGHQFPNYSSELNVNALLLGDSALYLCASSFGTGPYEQYFGPGTRLTVT.

The chain has TRBV7-9 and TRBJ1-2; D gene unclear. Germline V gene lookup returns CDR1 SEHNR and CDR2 FQNEAQ (reference sequence). V lost 3 bases to trimming and J lost 7 bases, with 9 bases between them. The CDR3 is made up of 12 amino acids. CDR3 residues: CASSFSEGGYTF. The CDR3 DNA reads TGTGCCAGCAGCTTTTCCGAGGGTGGCTACACCTTC.

The chain is built from TRBV5-1 and TRBJ2-5; 11 nucleotides match TRBD2. The V and J ends lost 4 bases and 5 bases, in that order; junction bases with no gene match: 4. The CDR3 runs to 14 residues. Germline values: CDR1 SGHRS, CDR2 YFSETQ. For the CDR3, the DNA is TGCGCCAGCAGCGTTAGCGGGAGGGTGGAGACCCAGTACTTC. It yields the protein CASSVSGRVETQYF. The whole variable domain, filled in from reference TRBV5-1 and TRBJ2-5, reads KAGVTQTPRYLIKTRGQQVTLSCSPISGHRSVSWYQQTPGQGLQFLFEYFSETQRNKGNFPGRFSGRQFSNSRSEMNVSTLELGDSALYLCASSVSGRVETQYFGPGTRLLVL.

V gene TRBV5-1 combines with J gene TRBJ2-7; a weak D match, TRBD2 (7 bases). The V end lost 3 bases, the J end lost 5 bases, and 15 bases lay between the germline ends. Germline V gives CDR1 SGHRS, CDR2 YFSETQ. CDR3 length: 14 residues. The CDR3 DNA is TGCGCCAGCAGCTCCGGAGGGGGGGACGACGAGCAGTACTTC. It translates to CASSSGGGDDEQYF. Using reference TRBV5-1 and TRBJ2-7 for the parts outside the CDR3, the full variable domain is KAGVTQTPRYLIKTRGQQVTLSCSPISGHRSVSWYQQTPGQGLQFLFEYFSETQRNKGNFPGRFSGRQFSNSRSEMNVSTLELGDSALYLCASSSGGGDDEQYFGPGTRLTVT.

This clone showed up just a few times. This chain uses TRBV5-6 with TRBJ1-6, with D perhaps TRBD1 (6 bases). This CDR3 is 14 amino acids long. Germline loops: CDR1 SGHDT, CDR2 YYEEEE. Trimming removed 2 bases from V and 6 bases from J, with 9 bases in between. The CDR3 reads CASSFLQGNSPLHF. CDR3 in DNA: TGTGCCAGCAGCTTTCTACAGGGTAATTCACCCCTCCACTTT.

The rearrangement joins TRBV19 to TRBJ2-7; 16 bases agree with TRBD2. Trimming cost V 2 bases and J 6 bases; bases outside gene matches: 16. This CDR3 region has 20 residues. Germline-derived CDR1 and CDR2 are LNHDA and SQIVND (reference sequence). Here the CDR3 DNA reads TGTGCCAGTAGTATAATCCCCGCGGGACTAGCGGGAGGGCCGTTCAGCGAGCAGTACTTC. Translation gives CASSIIPAGLAGGPFSEQYF.

The chain joins TRBV10-3 to TRBJ2-1; TRBD2 matches 9 bases. Germline trimming cut 0 bases from V and 6 bases from J; bases unmatched to any gene: 3. Germline-derived CDR1 and CDR2 are ENHRY and SYGVKD. The CDR3 spans 15 residues. In DNA form, the CDR3 reads TGTGCCATCAGTGAGTCTAGCGGGAGAGTCAATGAGCAGTTCTTC. This gives the protein CAISESSGRVNEQFF.

The rearrangement uses TRBV25-1 and TRBJ2-1; TRBD1 aligns across 7 bases. CDR1 and CDR2 (germline): MGHDK, SYGVNS. The CDR3 is 12 residues long. Trimming at V came to 6 bases and at J to 7 bases, leaving 3 bases not matched to a gene. The CDR3 protein is CASRNRGNEQFF. The CDR3 bases are TGTGCCAGCAGGAACAGGGGAAATGAGCAGTTCTTC.

In this sample, this clone turned up once. The V call is TRBV5-4, the J call TRBJ2-5; a possible D gene is TRBD1 (5 bases). There are 13 residues in the CDR3. The germline V and J ends were trimmed by 4 bases and 5 bases, with 12 bases remaining between them. Germline CDR1 and CDR2: SGHNT and YYREEE (reference sequence). This CDR3 is CASSPSKGETQYF. The CDR3 nucleotides are TGTGCCAGCAGCCCATCGAAGGGGGAGACCCAGTACTTC. Full variable domain (rest looked up from reference TRBV5-4 and TRBJ2-5): ETGVTQSPTHLIKTRGQQVTLRCSSQSGHNTVSWYQQALGQGPQFIFQYYREEENGRGNFPPRFSGLQFPNYSSELNVNALELDDSALYLCASSPSKGETQYFGPGTRLLVL.

This chain joins TRBV7-7 and TRBJ2-6; TRBD2 matches at 8 bases. The CDR3 length is 15 residues. Germline V gives CDR1 SSHAT, CDR2 FNYEAQ (reference sequence). V was clipped by 5 bases and J by 0 bases; unmatched bases: 0. Here the CDR3 DNA reads TGTGCCAGCAGCCGGGGGGGCTCTGGGGCCAACGTCCTGACTTTC. It translates to CASSRGGSGANVLTF.

This clone came up once. The V call is TRBV5-1, the J call TRBJ1-1; D unresolved. Germline loops: CDR1 SGHRS, CDR2 YFSETQ. This CDR3 is 15 amino acids long. Trimming cost V 0 bases and J 4 bases, with 13 bases left between them. The CDR3 protein is CASSLERVASTEAFF. The CDR3 coding sequence is TGCGCCAGCAGCTTGGAGCGGGTAGCAAGCACTGAAGCTTTCTTT.

The genes are TRBV18 and TRBJ2-7; D may be TRBD2 (7 bases). Germline V gives CDR1 KGHSH, CDR2 LQKENI. CDR3 length: 15 amino acids. V lost 5 bases, J lost 3 bases, and 17 bases lay in between. The DNA of the CDR3 is TGTGCCAGCTCAACAGGGAATAGCGGGTTCTACGAGCAGTACTTC. It encodes CASSTGNSGFYEQYF.

The chain carries TRBV7-2 and TRBJ2-7, with 10 bases aligning to TRBD2. The V segment lost 1 base and the J segment 6 bases; nucleotides outside the gene matches: 6. The CDR3 spans 15 residues. Germline V gives CDR1 SGHTA, CDR2 FQGNSA. The CDR3 DNA reads as TGTGCCAGCAGCTTAGGGGGGCTAGCGGGAGTCGAGCAGTACTTC. Translation: CASSLGGLAGVEQYF.

This chain uses TRBV28 with TRBJ2-7; 8 nucleotides line up with TRBD1. The V and J ends lost 5 bases and 3 bases, in that order; junction bases with no gene match: 6. The V gene's germline CDR1 is MDHEN and CDR2 SYDVKM. The CDR3 consists of 14 residues. CDR3 sequence: CASSKQGGGYEQYF. The CDR3 bases are TGTGCCAGCAGTAAACAGGGGGGAGGCTACGAGCAGTACTTC.

This clone has just a few counts. This rearrangement joins TRBV19 to TRBJ1-5; TRBD1 matches 9 bases. Germline V gives CDR1 LNHDA, CDR2 SQIVND (reference sequence). CDR3 length: 17 residues. The ends lost 7 bases at V and 7 bases at J; junction bases unmatched: 17. In nucleotides, the CDR3 is TGTGCCAGTATCACTCGGACAGGGGACTTCGGGTTCCAGCCCCAGCATTTT. Translation: CASITRTGDFGFQPQHF.

The chain employs TRBV7-9 and TRBJ2-5; D may be TRBD2 (5 bases). The CDR3 has 14 residues. Per germline, CDR1 SEHNR and CDR2 FQNEAQ (reference sequence). Trimming cost V 5 bases and J 5 bases, with 15 bases left between them. The CDR3 loop is CASSPEGLAETQYF. CDR3 nucleotides: TGTGCCAGCAGCCCCGAGGGCCTTGCTGAGACCCAGTACTTC.

This rearrangement joins TRBV11-3 to TRBJ1-6; TRBD1 might be the D (5 bases). The V and J ends lost 8 bases and 5 bases respectively, with 10 bases between them. This CDR3 has 13 residues. Germline V gene data show CDR1 as SGHNT and CDR2 as YENEEA. In DNA, the CDR3 is TGTGCCAGCCGGGGGAAGAATAATTCACCCCTCCACTTT. Its translation: CASRGKNNSPLHF.

The J gene is TRBJ2-7, the V gene TRBV19, with 11 bases fitting TRBD2. Germline CDR1 LNHDA, CDR2 SQIVND (reference sequence). This CDR3 is 15 amino acids long. Germline trimming cut 5 bases from V and 4 bases from J; bases unmatched to any gene: 7. The CDR3 coding sequence is TGTGCCAGTAGTCCCACTAGCGGGGGACGATACGAGCAGTACTTC. It translates to CASSPTSGGRYEQYF.

This sequence joins TRBV18 and TRBJ2-1, with 7 bases that match TRBD2. The CDR3 extends over 17 amino acids. Trimming took 2 bases from V and 6 from J; bases not matched to a gene: 13. Germline V lookup: CDR1 KGHSH, CDR2 LQKENI. CDR3 sequence reads: CASSPTPPRGRSNEQFF. The CDR3 region has the DNA TGTGCCAGCTCACCAACCCCCCCCCGCGGGAGAAGCAATGAGCAGTTCTTC.

The J gene is TRBJ2-1, the V gene TRBV6-4; possibly TRBD1 for D (5 bases). CDR3 length equals 15 residues. V dropped 1 base and J dropped 3 bases, with 10 bases sitting between them. Germline lookup yields CDR1 MRHNA and CDR2 SNTAGT. This chain's CDR3 is CASSDYVGDYNEQFF. CDR3 bases: TGTGCCAGCAGTGACTACGTAGGGGACTACAATGAGCAGTTCTTC.

CDR3 nucleotide sequence: TGCGCCAGCAGCCAAACAGGGGTCGGGCTAGGAACTGAAGCTTTCTTT. Translating gives CASSQTGVGLGTEAFF. This rearrangement joins TRBV5-1 to TRBJ1-1, with 7 bases fitting TRBD1. CDR1 is SGHRS, CDR2 YFSETQ, per germline. V shed 4 bases, J shed 5 bases, and the junction held 14 bases outside the gene matches. The CDR3 has 16 amino acids.

The chain joins TRBV5-1 to TRBJ2-4; D is ambiguous. This CDR3 is built from 15 residues. The germline gives CDR1 SGHRS, CDR2 YFSETQ. The germline V and J ends were trimmed by 1 base and 9 bases, with 17 bases remaining between them. The CDR3 is CASSLTPGFQAIQYF. The DNA for the CDR3 is TGCGCCAGCAGCTTGACACCTGGTTTCCAGGCCATTCAGTACTTC.

This chain connects TRBV28 to TRBJ1-5; weak D call: TRBD1 (6 bases). The CDR3 sequence is 15 residues long. V lost 8 bases to trimming and J lost 4 bases, with 18 bases between them. Per the germline V gene, CDR1 is MDHEN and CDR2 is SYDVKM. The CDR3 reads CASCGGAAGNQPQHF. Written as DNA, the CDR3 is TGTGCCAGCTGCGGGGGGGCGGCTGGGAATCAGCCCCAGCATTTT.

The rearrangement uses TRBV27 and TRBJ1-5, with D maybe TRBD1 (6 bases). V lost 5 bases, J lost 6 bases, and 23 bases lay in between. The CDR3 is made up of 17 amino acids. Germline V gene sequence: CDR1 MNHEY, CDR2 SMNVEV (reference sequence). This chain's CDR3 is CASSPLHRTVVGQPQHF. In DNA form, the CDR3 reads TGTGCCAGCAGTCCCCTCCATCGGACAGTGGTCGGTCAGCCCCAGCATTTT.